One and the same sample provided the 8 T cell receptor beta chains below, sequenced in a study of shared clonotypes between healthy human individuals. Only in-frame clones appear in the TCRdb table, and some are missing; sequencing was by immunoSEQ multiplex PCR. The table records a few million clones, about nine tenths of them present only once. The sample consisted of naive CD4+ T cells from PBMCs. The subset denotes: CD45RA+ positively selected. The source is a young man in good health. Some clones in this sample may be carry-over from other donors' samples.

The rearrangement uses TRBV4-1 and TRBJ2-2, with 8 bases that match TRBD1. CDR3 size: 15 residues. Trimming took 1 base from V and 4 from J; bases not matched to a gene: 2. CDR1 is MGHRA, CDR2 YSYEKL, per germline. The CDR3 nucleotides are TGCGCCAGCAGCCAAGGACAGGGGCGCACCGGGGAGCTGTTTTTT. Translating it yields CASSQGQGRTGELFF.

This clone was found once. The chain links TRBV28 to TRBJ2-3; possibly TRBD2 for D (5 bases). This CDR3 has 14 amino acids. Deletions cut 0 bases from V and 4 bases from J, with 8 bases between. The V gene's germline CDR1 is MDHEN and CDR2 SYDVKM. DNA for the CDR3: TGTGCCAGCAGTTTATGGGAGGCGGCAGATACGCAGTATTTT. Protein product: CASSLWEAADTQYF.

In DNA, the CDR3 is TGTGCCGCCAGACTAGCGGGGGACAATGAGCAGTTCTTC. Translation gives CAARLAGDNEQFF. The rearrangement joins TRBV10-3 to TRBJ2-1; 12 bases are a match to TRBD2. This CDR3 has 13 residues. V gave up 11 bases and J gave up 5 bases; unmatched junction bases: 4. Germline V CDR1 and CDR2: ENHRY, SYGVKD.

A note on this clone: The sample holds other DNA sequences that translate to the same CDR3. The chain combines TRBV7-3 with TRBJ2-2; D is uncertain. V was clipped by 5 bases and J by 0 bases, with 7 bases between them. Germline CDR1 reads SGHTA; CDR2 reads FQGTGA. The CDR3 is made up of 14 amino acids. The CDR3 DNA sequence: TGTGCCAGCAGCCCCAGAACGAACACCGGGGAGCTGTTTTTT. Protein product: CASSPRTNTGELFF.

CDR3 residues: CASSQDWRRAYNEQFF. As DNA, the CDR3 is TGCGCCAGCAGCCAAGATTGGAGGAGGGCCTACAATGAGCAGTTCTTC. The V gene is TRBV4-1, the J gene TRBJ2-1; TRBD2 might be the D (6 bases). Germline V CDR1 and CDR2: MGHRA, YSYEKL. V lost 0 bases and J 2 bases, leaving 11 bases between the germline ends. This CDR3 spans 16 amino acids.

This sequence joins TRBV7-8 and TRBJ1-1; 7 bases align to TRBD1. V lost 8 bases, J lost 4 bases, and 10 bases stayed unmatched. Germline-derived CDR1 and CDR2 are SGHVS and FQNEAQ. The CDR3 spans 14 residues. The CDR3 DNA follows: TGTGCCAGCCAAATCAAGGGGGCCAGCACTGAAGCTTTCTTT. As protein: CASQIKGASTEAFF.

The chain carries TRBV30 and TRBJ1-1; D gene unclear. The CDR3 contains 14 residues. Trimming took 5 bases from V and 4 from J, leaving 17 bases between them. CDR1 and CDR2 (germline): GTSNPN, SVGIG (reference sequence). The CDR3 nucleotides read TGTGCCTGGGGCCGCCCGGGTGAGGGCACTGAAGCTTTCTTT. Amino acid sequence: CAWGRPGEGTEAFF.

The J gene is TRBJ2-7, the V gene TRBV21-1; the D call in the table, TRBD1, was not verified against the DNA. TRBV21-1 is recorded as a pseudogene. The CDR3 runs to 13 residues. The CDR3: CATLAGGSYEQYF. CDR3 DNA: TGTGCCACACTGGCAGGGGGGTCCTACGAGCAGTACTTC.